The 23 T cell receptor beta chains reported below all come from one sample, sequenced in a study of cytomegalovirus exposure and HLA in healthy donors. The PCR employed 60 Vbeta primers together with 13 Jbeta primers. Repertoires were generated with immunoSEQ multiplex PCR, while TCRdb's copy carries only in-frame clones and drops some. This sample carries about 140,000 clones, 55% to 75% of them seen once, and the ten largest clones take about 3.9%. The sequenced sample was PBMCs. Receptors originate from a man between 50 and 59 years old in good health and CMV-seropositive.

V is TRBV29-1 and J is TRBJ2-7, with D maybe TRBD1 (5 bases). The V gene's germline CDR1 is SQVTM and CDR2 ANQGSEA. The CDR3 is 11 residues long. Trimming shortened V by 7 bases and J by 3 bases, and 10 bases separated the two germline ends. CDR3 DNA sequence: TGCAGCGGCAAAGACAGCTACGAGCAGTACTTC. Amino acid sequence: CSGKDSYEQYF.

The chain links TRBV5-1 to TRBJ2-7, with 9 bases matching TRBD1. CDR1 and CDR2 from the germline V gene are SGHRS and YFSETQ. This CDR3 has 14 residues. Trimming took 7 bases from V and 5 from J; bases not matched to a gene: 10. CDR3 DNA: TGCGCCAGCCGAAAACAGGGGGCAGCGGACGAGCAGTACTTC. Its protein is CASRKQGAADEQYF.

V gene TRBV6-1 combines with J gene TRBJ1-2, with a tentative D call TRBD1 (6 bases). Trimming took 6 bases from V and 4 from J, leaving 12 bases between them. The CDR3 is 13 residues long. CDR1 and CDR2 from the germline V gene are MNHNS and SASEGT. CDR3 sequence: CASRTGPSYGYTF. Here the CDR3 DNA reads TGTGCCAGCAGAACAGGGCCCTCCTATGGCTACACCTTC.

The chain is built from TRBV5-1 and TRBJ1-5; TRBD1 is a possible D gene (5 bases). Germline V gene data show CDR1 as SGHRS and CDR2 as YFSETQ. Trimming cost V 2 bases and J 0 bases, with 9 bases left between them. CDR3 length: 15 amino acids. CDR3 nucleotide sequence: TGCGCCAGCAGCTTCCTAGGGGATAGCAATCAGCCCCAGCATTTT. It translates to CASSFLGDSNQPQHF.

This clone turned up a few times. The chain carries TRBV6-4 and TRBJ2-3; TRBD2 might be the D (6 bases). The CDR3 has 15 residues. In germline, CDR1 is MRHNA, CDR2 SNTAGT. V lost 2 bases to trimming and J lost 0 bases, with 9 bases between them. CDR3 loop: CASSDGTSSTDTQYF. In nucleotides, the CDR3 is TGTGCCAGCAGTGACGGGACTTCTAGCACAGATACGCAGTATTTT.

Concerning this clone itself: In the same sample, other DNA sequences code for this CDR3. The J gene is TRBJ1-5, the V gene TRBV2; 7 bases are shared with TRBD1. V shed 4 bases, J shed 2 bases, and the junction held 2 bases outside the gene matches. Germline V gives CDR1 SNHLY, CDR2 FYNNEI. CDR3 length equals 14 residues. This CDR3 is CASSATGGNQPQHF. The CDR3 nucleotides read TGTGCCAGCAGTGCTACAGGGGGCAATCAGCCCCAGCATTTT.

The rearrangement uses TRBV18 and TRBJ1-2, with TRBD1 identical over 9 bases. The CDR3 spans 15 residues. Germline V lookup: CDR1 KGHSH, CDR2 LQKENI. Trimming cost V 3 bases and J 6 bases; bases outside gene matches: 8. The CDR3 DNA reads TGTGCCAGCTCACCTCAGGGACAGGGAAAGGATGGCTACACCTTC. Encoded protein: CASSPQGQGKDGYTF.

The chain combines TRBV7-2 with TRBJ2-3, with D hard to call. The V gene lost 6 bases and the J gene lost 5 bases, with 12 bases spanning the gap. Germline values: CDR1 SGHTA, CDR2 FQGNSA. The CDR3 extends over 13 amino acids. The CDR3 bases are TGTGCCAGCAGTTTGGCTAGGAGAGATACGCAGTATTTT. Protein: CASSLARRDTQYF. Drawing the rest from reference TRBV7-2 and TRBJ2-3, the complete variable domain is GAGVSQSPSNKVTEKGKDVELRCDPISGHTALYWYRQSLGQGLEFLIYFQGNSAPDKSGLPSDRFSAERTGGSVSTLTIQRTQQEDSAVYLCASSLARRDTQYFGPGTRLTVL.

V usage is TRBV18 and J usage is TRBJ1-5; weak D call: TRBD1 (5 bases). The length of the CDR3 is 16 residues. The V gene's germline CDR1 is KGHSH and CDR2 LQKENI. Trimming stripped 1 base from V and 2 bases from J, with 12 bases between. This CDR3 reads CASSPQLSRGNQPQHF. CDR3 bases: TGTGCCAGCTCACCACAACTGAGCAGGGGCAATCAGCCCCAGCATTTT. Together with reference TRBV18 and TRBJ1-5, the CDR3 gives the full variable domain: NAGVMQNPRHLVRRRGQEARLRCSPMKGHSHVYWYRQLPEEGLKFMVYLQKENIIDESGMPKERFSAEFPKEGPSILRIQQVVRGDSAAYFCASSPQLSRGNQPQHFGDGTRLSIL.

This clone occurred a few times. The rearrangement joins TRBV9 to TRBJ1-6; possibly TRBD1 for D (5 bases). Germline V gene lookup returns CDR1 SGDLS and CDR2 YYNGEE. V was cut by 3 bases and J by 2 bases, with 15 bases left in between. The CDR3 covers 17 residues. The CDR3 DNA reads as TGTGCCAGCAGCGAATTAGACAGCTCTACCTATAATTCACCCCTCCACTTT. Residues: CASSELDSSTYNSPLHF. Complete variable domain (other parts from reference TRBV9 and TRBJ1-6): DSGVTQTPKHLITATGQRVTLRCSPRSGDLSVYWYQQSLDQGLQFLIQYYNGEERAKGNILERFSAQQFPDLHSELNLSSLELGDSALYFCASSELDSSTYNSPLHFGNGTRLTVT.

The rearrangement joins TRBV6-4 to TRBJ1-2; 10 nucleotides align to TRBD1. Germline V gene sequence: CDR1 MRHNA, CDR2 SNTAGT. V shed 6 bases and J 4 bases; nucleotides not matched to a gene: 8. This CDR3 comprises 15 residues. Written as DNA, the CDR3 is TGTGCCAGCAGCCCGGGACAGGGGAAGCCCTATGGCTACACCTTC. Its translation: CASSPGQGKPYGYTF.

This clone was seen just once. The gene calls are TRBV14 and TRBJ1-1; D call uncertain. Germline lookup yields CDR1 SGHDN and CDR2 FVKESK. With 0 bases removed from V and 4 bases from J, the gap between germline ends came to 12 bases. CDR3 length equals 15 residues. The CDR3 protein is CASSQDLGRLTEAFF. In DNA, the CDR3 is TGTGCCAGCAGCCAAGATCTGGGGAGGCTCACTGAAGCTTTCTTT.

The gene calls are TRBV19 and TRBJ1-4; D is ambiguous. This CDR3 is 14 amino acids long. V was pared by 5 bases and J by 8 bases, with 15 bases between. Germline V gives CDR1 LNHDA, CDR2 SQIVND (reference sequence). The CDR3 DNA is TGTGCCAGTAGTTTTCGTGGTGGGCTCGAAAAACTGTTTTTT. It yields the protein CASSFRGGLEKLFF.

This clone was observed at least ten times. V gene TRBV19 combines with J gene TRBJ2-7; TRBD1 agrees at 11 bases. CDR1 is LNHDA and CDR2 is SQIVND in the germline V gene (reference sequence). The CDR3 consists of 14 residues. V was pared by 6 bases and J by 5 bases, with 6 bases of the junction left unmatched. CDR3 sequence reads: CASRRTGGSDEQYF. Here the CDR3 DNA reads TGTGCCAGTAGGCGGACAGGGGGCAGCGACGAGCAGTACTTC. Supplemented by reference TRBV19 and TRBJ2-7, the full variable domain reads DGGITQSPKYLFRKEGQNVTLSCEQNLNHDAMYWYRQDPGQGLRLIYYSQIVNDFQKGDIAEGYSVSREKKESFPLTVTSAQKNPTAFYLCASRRTGGSDEQYFGPGTRLTVT.

This clone was counted once. The chain employs TRBV11-2 and TRBJ1-1; 7 positions agree with TRBD1. This CDR3 has 15 amino acids. V was clipped by 5 bases and J by 1 base; unmatched bases: 7. From germline, CDR1 is SGHAT and CDR2 FQNNGV. CDR3: CASSPDRVANTEAFF. CDR3 DNA sequence: TGTGCCAGCAGCCCCGACAGGGTAGCGAACACTGAAGCTTTCTTT.

This chain links TRBV27 with TRBJ2-7, with TRBD1 matching over 8 bases. There are 14 residues in the CDR3. Unmatched junction bases numbered 7, after V lost 6 bases and J lost 3 bases. Germline assignment: CDR1 MNHEY and CDR2 SMNVEV (reference sequence). CDR3 coding DNA: TGTGCCAGCAGCCTGGACAGGGCGAGCTACGAGCAGTACTTC. Protein: CASSLDRASYEQYF.

The chain links TRBV11-2 to TRBJ1-3, with D unclear. The CDR3 runs 16 residues. Per germline, CDR1 SGHAT and CDR2 FQNNGV. V was clipped by 5 bases and J by 4 bases, with 18 bases between them. Here the CDR3 DNA reads TGTGCCAGCAGCCCACAGCCCCGGGGAGCAGGAAACACCATATATTTT. Translated: CASSPQPRGAGNTIYF.

This clone was counted between two and nine times. V and J are TRBV19 and TRBJ1-2; possibly TRBD1 for D (6 bases). The V gene's germline CDR1 is LNHDA and CDR2 SQIVND (reference sequence). The CDR3 extends over 14 amino acids. Trimming pared 7 bases from V and 4 bases from J, leaving 16 bases between. Here the CDR3 reads CASMGHPPAYGYTF. The CDR3 DNA is TGTGCCAGTATGGGACATCCTCCCGCCTATGGCTACACCTTC. Using reference TRBV19 and TRBJ1-2 for the parts outside the CDR3, the full variable domain is DGGITQSPKYLFRKEGQNVTLSCEQNLNHDAMYWYRQDPGQGLRLIYYSQIVNDFQKGDIAEGYSVSREKKESFPLTVTSAQKNPTAFYLCASMGHPPAYGYTFGSGTRLTVV.

V usage is TRBV7-6 and J usage is TRBJ2-5, with 10 bases that match TRBD2. Germline V CDR1 and CDR2: SGHVS, FNYEAQ. V shed 3 bases, J shed 3 bases, and the junction held 1 base outside the gene matches. There are 14 residues in the CDR3. The CDR3 here is CASSFTSGEETQYF. DNA of the CDR3: TGTGCCAGCAGCTTTACTAGCGGGGAAGAGACCCAGTACTTC.

The rearrangement joins TRBV29-1 to TRBJ2-1; 8 positions match TRBD2. Germline CDR1 reads SQVTM; CDR2 reads ANQGSEA. The CDR3 spans 14 residues. Unmatched junction bases numbered 7, after V lost 4 bases and J lost 5 bases. CDR3 nucleotides: TGCAGCGTTGGGCAAGCGGGGGTCGACAATGAGCAGTTCTTC. Translated: CSVGQAGVDNEQFF.

For this clone: Other DNA variants within this sample encode the same CDR3. V usage is TRBV18 and J usage is TRBJ1-2; D remains unclear. CDR3 size: 13 residues. The germline gives CDR1 KGHSH, CDR2 LQKENI. V dropped 6 bases and J dropped 4 bases, with 12 bases sitting between them. The CDR3 is CASSPGEGYGYTF. The CDR3 DNA reads TGTGCCAGCTCGCCAGGAGAGGGCTATGGCTACACCTTC.

This chain connects TRBV6-1 to TRBJ1-1; weak D call: TRBD1 (6 bases). This CDR3 is 13 amino acids long. The V gene's germline CDR1 is MNHNS and CDR2 SASEGT. V lost 5 bases, J lost 2 bases, and 9 bases lay in between. CDR3 sequence (DNA): TGTGCCAGCAGTCAGGGGAGAAACACTGAAGCTTTCTTT. Translating it yields CASSQGRNTEAFF.

V gene TRBV19 combines with J gene TRBJ1-1; D possibly corresponds to TRBD1 (5 bases). This CDR3 is 13 amino acids long. Germline V gives CDR1 LNHDA, CDR2 SQIVND (reference sequence). Trimming shortened V by 0 bases and J by 8 bases, and 10 bases separated the two germline ends. CDR3 loop: CASSIDKGREAFF. The CDR3 region has the DNA TGTGCCAGTAGTATAGATAAGGGGCGGGAAGCTTTCTTT.